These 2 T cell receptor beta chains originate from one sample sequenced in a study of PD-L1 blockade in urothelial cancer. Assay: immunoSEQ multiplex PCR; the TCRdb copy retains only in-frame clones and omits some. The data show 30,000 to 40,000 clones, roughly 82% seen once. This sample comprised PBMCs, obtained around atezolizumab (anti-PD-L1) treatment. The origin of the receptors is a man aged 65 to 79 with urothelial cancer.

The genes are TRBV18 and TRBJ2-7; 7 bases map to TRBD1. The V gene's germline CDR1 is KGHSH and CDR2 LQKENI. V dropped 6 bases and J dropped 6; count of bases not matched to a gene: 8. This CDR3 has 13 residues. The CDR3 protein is CASSDRVGVEQYF. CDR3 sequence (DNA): TGTGCCAGCTCCGACAGGGTGGGAGTCGAGCAGTACTTC.

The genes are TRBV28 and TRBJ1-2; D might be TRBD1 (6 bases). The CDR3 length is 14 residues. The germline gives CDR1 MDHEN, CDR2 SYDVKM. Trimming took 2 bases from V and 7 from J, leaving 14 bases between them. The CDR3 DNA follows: TGTGCCAGCAGTTTAAGAGTGACAGGCGGTGGCTACACCTTC. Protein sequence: CASSLRVTGGGYTF.